A selection of T cell receptor beta chains follows, all from one sample in a study of T cell repertoires in cytomegalovirus infection. Their antigens remain unidentified. TCRdb reanalysed the reads using MiXCR and keeps one entry per CDR3 protein. Of 750,000 to 950,000 distinct CDR3 sequences in the sample, 25% to 30% were seen once. The material sequenced was cultured CD8+ T cells from PBMCs, taken from culture after CMV antigen stimulation. These receptor sequences come from a human donor in good health (CMV status not recorded). Some clones in this sample may be carry-over from other donors' samples. Each CDR3 is given with its conserved first and last residue. Each record gives: V gene, clone size, D gene, J gene, CDR3 protein, CDR3 DNA. A D gene is named only where the DNA matches it firmly. The size of a clone is reported for some rows only, either as once, few or many, or as a class for expanded clones.

TRBV9,few,-,TRBJ2-6,CASSTSNRVSGANVLTF,TGTGCCAGCAGCACATCGAACAGGGTCTCTGGGGCCAACGTCCTGACTTTC
TRBV6-5,many,-,TRBJ1-2,CASSFWVGGGSYGYTF,TGTGCCAGCAGTTTCTGGGTTGGGGGGGGATCCTATGGCTACACCTTC
TRBV4-1,-,-,TRBJ2-7,CASSQVGQGISYEQYF,TGCGCCAGCAGCCAAGTCGGGCAGGGCATCTCCTACGAGCAGTACTTC
TRBV2,-,TRBD1,TRBJ2-7,CASSADRGKDYEQYF,TGTGCCAGCAGTGCGGACAGGGGTAAGGACTACGAGCAGTACTTC
TRBV7-9,few,TRBD1,TRBJ1-1,CASSSTDRDPVNTEAFF,TGTGCCAGCAGCTCGACGGACAGGGACCCCGTGAACACTGAAGCTTTCTTT
TRBV7-9,-,TRBD1,TRBJ2-2,CASITGASNTGELFF,TGTGCCAGCATCACAGGGGCGTCGAACACCGGGGAGCTGTTTTTT
TRBV7-2,many,-,TRBJ1-1,CASSLNRDTEAFF,TGTGCCAGCAGCTTAAACAGGGACACTGAAGCTTTCTTT
TRBV20-1,-,-,TRBJ2-7,CSARTRGNYEQYF,TGCAGTGCTAGGACCCGGGGTAACTACGAGCAGTACTTC
TRBV27,-,-,TRBJ1-1,CASSSVGTNTEAFF,TGTGCCAGCAGTTCGGTGGGGACCAACACTGAAGCTTTCTTT
TRBV7-9,-,-,TRBJ1-1,CASTHGTNTEAFF,TGTGCCAGCACCCACGGGACAAACACTGAAGCTTTCTTT
TRBV19,-,-,TRBJ2-1,CASSPRGEGFNNEQFF,TGTGCCAGTAGTCCTCGAGGTGAAGGGTTCAACAATGAGCAGTTCTTC
TRBV7-9,-,-,TRBJ1-5,CASSPESGLLSNQPQHF,TGTGCCAGCAGCCCCGAGAGCGGCCTACTCTCAAATCAGCCCCAGCATTTT
TRBV4-1,few,-,TRBJ2-7,CASSQVAGVHEQYF,TGCGCCAGCAGCCAAGTTGCAGGGGTCCACGAGCAGTACTTC
TRBV6-5,many,-,TRBJ2-7,CASSYSTGRAHEQYF,TGTGCCAGCAGTTACTCGACGGGCAGGGCCCACGAGCAGTACTTC
TRBV4-1,once,-,TRBJ2-3,CASSQDGAGAYTDTQYF,TGTGCCAGCAGCCAAGATGGGGCGGGGGCCTACACAGATACGCAGTATTTT
TRBV27,few,-,TRBJ1-6,CASSLGGLGSPLHF,TGTGCCAGCAGTTTGGGGGGACTGGGGTCACCCCTCCACTTT
TRBV7-2,many,-,TRBJ2-3,CASSLGPQITDTQYF,TGTGCCAGCAGCTTAGGGCCCCAGATCACAGATACGCAGTATTTT
TRBV5-6,-,TRBD1,TRBJ2-1,CASSDGTGDNEQFF,TGTGCCAGCAGCGATGGGACAGGAGACAATGAGCAGTTCTTC
TRBV6-2/TRBV6-3,-,-,TRBJ1-4,CASSVSDTTNEKLFF,TGTGCCAGCAGTGTCTCGGACACAACTAATGAAAAACTGTTTTTT